The rows below give T cell receptor beta chains drawn from one sample of a study of breast tumors, draining lymph nodes, adjacent tissues. TCRdb called the multiplex PCR reads again in MiXCR, with one record for every CDR3 protein. The data contain about 200,000 distinct CDR3 sequences, around 35% of them singletons. Sample: axillary lymph node tissue. The receptors were sampled from a female donor with breast cancer. Some clones in this sample may be carry-over from other donors' samples. The CDR3 runs from the conserved cysteine through the conserved F or W. D genes are given only for firm matches. Part of the rows lack a size; the others show once, few, many or a class for expanded clones.

size	V	J	D	DNA	CDR3
-	TRBV28	TRBJ1-4	-	TGTGCCAGCAAAGAAGGGATCAATGAAAAACTGTTTTTT	CASKEGINEKLFF
-	TRBV2	TRBJ2-7	-	TGTGCCAGCATCCGGGGGAGGCTTACCTACGAGCAGTACTTC	CASIRGRLTYEQYF
-	TRBV9	TRBJ2-6	-	TGTGCCAGCAGCGCGAGACCAAGGGTGACTGGGGCCAACGTCCTGACTTTC	CASSARPRVTGANVLTF
-	TRBV6-6	TRBJ2-3	TRBD2	TGTGCCAGCAGTCACTCGGGTGGGAGGGCTAGCACAGATACGCAGTATTTT	CASSHSGGRASTDTQYF
-	TRBV29-1	TRBJ2-1	-	TGCAGCGCCTGGGAGCTTTACAATGAGCAGTTCTTC	CSAWELYNEQFF
once	TRBV5-1	TRBJ2-3	TRBD1	TGCGCCAGCAGCTTGGTAGGACAGGGGGGGCATACGCAGTATTTT	CASSLVGQGGHTQYF
many	TRBV7-9	TRBJ2-2	TRBD1	TGTGCCAGCAGCTCCAGACAGGGGGAGAGCACCGGGGAGCTGTTTTTT	CASSSRQGESTGELFF
-	TRBV25-1	TRBJ2-2	-	TGTGCTAGCGGTCCTTACACCGGGGAGCTGTTTTTT	CASGPYTGELFF
-	TRBV2	TRBJ1-5	-	TGTGCCAGCACCCAGGAGGGGTCGGGCCAGCCCCAGCATTTT	CASTQEGSGQPQHF
many	TRBV25-1	TRBJ1-2	-	TGTGCCAGCAGTGCAATGGCAGTAGCTGGCTACACCTTC	CASSAMAVAGYTF
-	TRBV7-9	TRBJ1-5	TRBD1	TGTGCCAGCAGCACGGGACAGGGAGTGGGCAATCAGCCCCAGCATTTT	CASSTGQGVGNQPQHF
many	TRBV2	TRBJ2-1	-	TGTGCCAGCACACTCCCGAGGAACTACAATGAGCAGTTCTTC	CASTLPRNYNEQFF
many	TRBV14	TRBJ2-5	-	TGTGCCAGCAGCCAAGGGGCCCGCAGCGAGACCCAGTCCTTC	CASSQGARSETQSF
many	TRBV5-1	TRBJ2-7	TRBD1	TGCGCCAGCAGCTTGGCCGGGATGGGACAGGGATCCTACGAGCAGTACTTC	CASSLAGMGQGSYEQYF
many	TRBV6-4	TRBJ2-1	-	TGTGCCAGCAGTGCCGAACCAGGCCTAGGAGTCAATGAGCAGTTCTTC	CASSAEPGLGVNEQFF
-	TRBV29-1	TRBJ1-6	-	TGCAGCTCACCACCGGACGGGGGAAATTCACCCCTCCACTTT	CSSPPDGGNSPLHF
many	TRBV10-3	TRBJ2-2	-	TGTGCCATCAGTCCGAGGGACACCGGGGAGCTGTTTTTT	CAISPRDTGELFF
-	TRBV3-1	TRBJ2-2	TRBD2	TGTGCCAGCAGCCAAGACCCGGAACTAGCGGGAAACACCGGGGAGCTGTTTTTT	CASSQDPELAGNTGELFF
few	TRBV24-1	TRBJ1-4	TRBD1	TGTGCCACCAGTGAGTACAGGGGGCTCAATGAAAAACTGTTTTTT	CATSEYRGLNEKLFF
many	TRBV9	TRBJ1-2	-	TGTGCCAGCAGCGTAGCTTTAGGGATGGGCTACACCTTC	CASSVALGMGYTF
-	TRBV2	TRBJ1-3	TRBD1	TGTGCCAGCAGGGGGACAGGGGACGGGAACACCATATATTTT	CASRGTGDGNTIYF
few	TRBV6-6	TRBJ1-2	-	TGTGCCAGCAGTCACGGAGAGGGAATCTATGGCTACACCTTC	CASSHGEGIYGYTF
many	TRBV14	TRBJ2-5	TRBD2	TGTGCCAGCAGTGGACTAGCGGGGGCCTACCAAGAGACCCAGTACTTC	CASSGLAGAYQETQYF
-	TRBV10-3	TRBJ1-3	TRBD1	TGTGCCATCAGTGAAGGGACAGGGGGCGCTGGAAACACCATATATTTT	CAISEGTGGAGNTIYF
once	TRBV6-2/TRBV6-3	TRBJ1-2	-	TGTGCCAGCGGTCCCCCTGGACAGCCCTACACCTTC	CASGPPGQPYTF
many	TRBV10-3	TRBJ2-7	TRBD2	TGTGCCATCAGTACCATGAGCGGGATACGCTCCTACGAGCAGTACTTC	CAISTMSGIRSYEQYF
many	TRBV25-1	TRBJ2-1	TRBD2	TGTGCCGCCTCGAGGACTAGCGGGTACAATGAGCAGTTCTTC	CAASRTSGYNEQFF
many	TRBV4-3	TRBJ2-2	TRBD2	TGCGCCAGCAGCCAAGATTGGTTCGGGACTAGCGGGAGCACCGGGGAGCTGTTTTTT	CASSQDWFGTSGSTGELFF
many	TRBV5-1	TRBJ2-2	-	TGCGCCAGCAGCTTCGGGACAACGAACACCGGGGAGCTGTTTTTT	CASSFGTTNTGELFF
many	TRBV19	TRBJ1-5	-	TGTGCCAGTAGTATAGGCCGGAGCAATCAGCCCCAGCATTTT	CASSIGRSNQPQHF
-	TRBV6-2/TRBV6-3	TRBJ2-3	-	TGTGCCAGCAACGACGCGGGGGCCTTCACAGATACGCAGTATTTT	CASNDAGAFTDTQYF
-	TRBV18	TRBJ2-2	-	TGTGCCAGCTCACCCCCCCAGAACACCGGGGAGCTGTTTTTT	CASSPPQNTGELFF
-	TRBV12-5	TRBJ1-2	TRBD1	TGTGCCAGCCGGCGGACAGGGGGCGTCTATGGCTACACCTTC	CASRRTGGVYGYTF
many	TRBV24-1	TRBJ1-2	-	TGTGCCACCAGTGATGCAGGCCGGGGGGACTATGGCTACACCTTC	CATSDAGRGDYGYTF
many	TRBV29-1	TRBJ2-3	-	TGCAGCGTTCAGGGATTGGGAGATACGCAGTATTTT	CSVQGLGDTQYF
-	TRBV29-1	TRBJ2-2	-	TGCAGCGTCTCAGGGGTGAACACCGGGGAGCTGTTTTTT	CSVSGVNTGELFF
many	TRBV7-2	TRBJ2-2	-	TGTGCCAGCAGCTTAGTCCCCAGGGCCGGGGAGCTGTTTTTT	CASSLVPRAGELFF
many	TRBV18	TRBJ1-4	-	TGTGCCAGCACGGACTCCACGCGTGCTAATGAAAAACTGTTTTTT	CASTDSTRANEKLFF
-	TRBV20-1	TRBJ2-5	TRBD2	TGCAGTGCGTGGGCGAGGCGGGAGACCCAGCACTTC	CSAWARRETQHF
-	TRBV7-9	TRBJ2-7	TRBD1	TGTGCCAGCAGCCGGGACAGGGTGGTCGAGCAGTACTTC	CASSRDRVVEQYF
-	TRBV5-5	TRBJ2-3	-	TGTGCCAGCAGCTCCTCCCGGGCGCTTGGGTCCACGGATACGCAGTATTTT	CASSSSRALGSTDTQYF
-	TRBV2	TRBJ1-6	-	TGTGCCAGCAGTGGGGATAACAGAGGCTCTGGGGCTCCTAATTCACCCCTCCACTTT	CASSGDNRGSGAPNSPLHF
many	TRBV6-1	TRBJ1-5	-	TGTGCCAGCGGCGGGGCTTATAGCAATCAGCCCCAGCATTTT	CASGGAYSNQPQHF
-	TRBV20-1	TRBJ1-4	-	TGCAGTGCTAGAGACTTGAATGAAAAACTGTTTTTT	CSARDLNEKLFF
-	TRBV10-3	TRBJ1-1	-	TGTGCCATCAGTGAGCCCGGTGATGAAGCTTTCTTT	CAISEPGDEAFF
many	TRBV10-3	TRBJ1-4	TRBD1	TGTGCCATCAGTGAGACAGGGGTTAATGAAAAACTGTTTTTT	CAISETGVNEKLFF
many	TRBV20-1	TRBJ2-1	TRBD1	TGCAGTGCTAACGGACAGGACAATGAGCAGTTCTTC	CSANGQDNEQFF
many	TRBV13	TRBJ2-2	-	TGTGCCAGCAGCCCCCGCCGGACAGCTGGAATCGGGGAGCTGTTTTTT	CASSPRRTAGIGELFF
few	TRBV20-1	TRBJ1-1	-	TGCAGTGCTACCCGACAGGCCATGAACACTGAAGCTTTCTTT	CSATRQAMNTEAFF
-	TRBV10-1	TRBJ2-3	TRBD2	TGCGCCAGCAGTTCGACTAGCGGGAGGACTAGCACAGATACGCAGTATTTT	CASSSTSGRTSTDTQYF
-	TRBV27	TRBJ2-2	-	TGTGCCAGCAGTACCCGGGACCAGATCACCGGGGAGCTGTTTTTT	CASSTRDQITGELFF
many	TRBV5-1	TRBJ2-1	TRBD2	TGCGCCAGCAGGATAGCGGGAGGGGCAAATGAGCAGTTCTTC	CASRIAGGANEQFF
-	TRBV7-9	TRBJ1-2	TRBD1	TGTGCCAGCAGCTCGAACAGGGGGAAGGGTGGCTACACCTTC	CASSSNRGKGGYTF
many	TRBV20-1	TRBJ2-7	-	TGCAGTGCTAGAGCTCCGTCACATAGCTCCTACGAGCAGTACTTC	CSARAPSHSSYEQYF